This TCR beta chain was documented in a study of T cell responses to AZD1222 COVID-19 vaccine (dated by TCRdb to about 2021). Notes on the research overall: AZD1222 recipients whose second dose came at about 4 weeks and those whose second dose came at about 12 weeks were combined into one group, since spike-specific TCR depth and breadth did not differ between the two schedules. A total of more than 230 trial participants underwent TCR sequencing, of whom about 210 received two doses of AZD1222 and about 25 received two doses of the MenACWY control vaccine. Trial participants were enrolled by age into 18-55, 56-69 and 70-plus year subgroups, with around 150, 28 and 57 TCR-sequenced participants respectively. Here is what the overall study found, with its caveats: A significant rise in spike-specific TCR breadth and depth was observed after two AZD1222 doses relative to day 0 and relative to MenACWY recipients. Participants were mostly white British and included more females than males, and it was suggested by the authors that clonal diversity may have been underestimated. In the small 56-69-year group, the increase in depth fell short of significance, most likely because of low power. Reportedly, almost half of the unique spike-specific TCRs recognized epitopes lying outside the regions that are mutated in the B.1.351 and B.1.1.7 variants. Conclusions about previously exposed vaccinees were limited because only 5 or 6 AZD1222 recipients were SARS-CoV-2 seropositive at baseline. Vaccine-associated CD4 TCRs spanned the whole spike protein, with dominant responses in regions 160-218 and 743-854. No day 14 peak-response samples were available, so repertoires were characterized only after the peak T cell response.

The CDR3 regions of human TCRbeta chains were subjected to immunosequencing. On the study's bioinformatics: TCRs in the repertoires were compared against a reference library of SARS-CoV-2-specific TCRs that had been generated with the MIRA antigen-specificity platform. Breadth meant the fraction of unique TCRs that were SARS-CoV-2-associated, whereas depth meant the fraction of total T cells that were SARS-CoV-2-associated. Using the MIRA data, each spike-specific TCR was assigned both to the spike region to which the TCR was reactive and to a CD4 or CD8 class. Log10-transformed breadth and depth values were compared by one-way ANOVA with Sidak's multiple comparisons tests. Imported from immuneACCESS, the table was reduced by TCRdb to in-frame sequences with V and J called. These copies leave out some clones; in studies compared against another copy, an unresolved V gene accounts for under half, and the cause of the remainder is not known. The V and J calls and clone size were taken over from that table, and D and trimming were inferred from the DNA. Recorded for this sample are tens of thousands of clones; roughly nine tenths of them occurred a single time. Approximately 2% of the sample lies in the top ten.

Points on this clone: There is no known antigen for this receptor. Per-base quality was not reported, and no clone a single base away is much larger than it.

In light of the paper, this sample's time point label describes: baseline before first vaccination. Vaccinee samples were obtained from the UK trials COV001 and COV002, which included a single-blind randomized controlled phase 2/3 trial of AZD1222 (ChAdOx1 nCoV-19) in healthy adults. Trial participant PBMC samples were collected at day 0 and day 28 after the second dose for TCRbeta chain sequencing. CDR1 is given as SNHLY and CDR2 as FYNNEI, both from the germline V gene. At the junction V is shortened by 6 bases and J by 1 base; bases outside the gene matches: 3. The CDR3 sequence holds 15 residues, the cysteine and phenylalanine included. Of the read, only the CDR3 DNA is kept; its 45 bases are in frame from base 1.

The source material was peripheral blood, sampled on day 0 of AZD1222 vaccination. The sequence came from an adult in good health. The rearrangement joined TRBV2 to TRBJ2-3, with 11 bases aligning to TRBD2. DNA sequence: TGTGCCAGCAGCCAACTAGCGGGGGGCACAGATACGCAGTATTTT. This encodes CASSQLAGGTDTQYF.